This record concerns one TCR beta chain sequence. Produced via immunoSEQ multiplex PCR; TCRdb's table is partial and in-frame only. The sample consists of approximately 2,000 clones, roughly nine tenths of them appearing once. The data were obtained in a study of brain metastases from non-small cell lung cancer. The germline gives CDR1 MDHEN, CDR2 SYDVKM. Trimming removed 2 bases from V and 4 bases from J, with 12 bases in between. This CDR3 has 14 amino acids. Specimen: primary lung tumor tissue. The V and J genes are TRBV28 and TRBJ2-7; D is possibly TRBD2 (5 bases). The clonotype originates from a donor at least 40 years old with non-small cell lung cancer. The CDR3 spells CASSLRGDGYEQYF. The CDR3 DNA is TGTGCCAGCAGTTTACGGGGAGATGGATACGAGCAGTACTTC.